This is a list of T cell receptor beta chains from one sample in a study of cytomegalovirus exposure and HLA in healthy donors. Here immunoSEQ multiplex PCR was the method, and the copy in TCRdb shows in-frame clones only, minus some. The profile covers about 130,000 clones, with 85% to 90% appearing a single time and less than 7% taken by the ten largest. The specimen was PBMCs. The receptors here all came from a woman in her 30s in good health and CMV-seropositive. Both conserved end residues are part of each CDR3. The D gene is left open where the match is weak. Some rows mark clone size as missing; the rest say once, few, many or name a class of expanded clone.

V gene	D gene	clone size	J gene	CDR3 DNA	CDR3 protein
TRBV28	TRBD1	NA	TRBJ2-7	TGTGCCAGCAGTTCTTTCGGACAGGGGTCCGTGTACGAGCAGTACTTC	CASSSFGQGSVYEQYF
TRBV9	TRBD1	once	TRBJ1-1	TGTGCCAGCAGTGGTCAGGGGGCGAGCGCCACTGAAGCTTTCTTT	CASSGQGASATEAFF
TRBV5-1	NA	once	TRBJ1-1	TGCGCCAGCAGCTTGTCGGTCCTTACGAACACTGAAGCTTTCTTT	CASSLSVLTNTEAFF
TRBV18	NA	NA	TRBJ1-2	TGTGCCAGCTCACCACTCAGCCCCGAGGGAGATGGCTACACCTTC	CASSPLSPEGDGYTF
TRBV5-1	TRBD1	NA	TRBJ2-7	TGCGCCAGCGGCTGGGACAGGGGCTACGAGCAGTACTTC	CASGWDRGYEQYF
TRBV7-9	TRBD2	NA	TRBJ2-2	TGTGCCAGCAGCCTCACTAGCGGGGGTGTGGCCGGGGAGCTGTTTTTT	CASSLTSGGVAGELFF
TRBV7-8	TRBD1	NA	TRBJ1-5	TGTGCCAGCAGCGTTGCAACAGGGGGAGGGCAGCCCCAGCATTTT	CASSVATGGGQPQHF
TRBV5-1	NA	NA	TRBJ2-3	TGCGCCAGCAGCTTGTACGTAACGGGCACAGATACGCAGTATTTT	CASSLYVTGTDTQYF
TRBV6-1	NA	NA	TRBJ1-2	TGTGCCAGCGGAGCAGACGGCTATGGCTACACCTTC	CASGADGYGYTF
TRBV27	TRBD2	NA	TRBJ2-5	TGTGCCAGCAGTTTAAATCCAGCGGGGGACCAAGAGACCCAGTACTTC	CASSLNPAGDQETQYF
TRBV19	TRBD2	NA	TRBJ2-3	TGTGCCAGTAGTTCGGGACTAGCGGGACCAGATACGCAGTATTTT	CASSSGLAGPDTQYF
TRBV2	TRBD2	NA	TRBJ2-7	TGTGCCAGCAGTGAACTTACCGGGAGGGCTAAGGGCGAGCAGTACTTC	CASSELTGRAKGEQYF
TRBV28	TRBD2	NA	TRBJ2-5	TGTGCCAGCAGCGGACTAGCGGGAGAGACCCAGTACTTC	CASSGLAGETQYF
TRBV15	NA	NA	TRBJ2-7	TGTGCCACCAGCAGAGATAGGGGCAGTACCTACGAGCAGTACTTC	CATSRDRGSTYEQYF
TRBV27	NA	NA	TRBJ2-5	TGTGCCAGCAGTTTATCCGGTGAGACCCAGTACTTC	CASSLSGETQYF
TRBV11-2	TRBD1	NA	TRBJ2-1	TGTGCCAGCAGCTTAACAGGGGGCTTTGATGAGCAGTTCTTC	CASSLTGGFDEQFF
TRBV15	NA	once	TRBJ2-1	TGTGCCACCAGCAGAGAGGGAGAGGCGGTCTACAATGAGCAGTTCTTC	CATSREGEAVYNEQFF
TRBV5-1	NA	NA	TRBJ2-6	TGCGCCAGCAGCTTAGCCTCTGGGGCCAACGTCCTGACTTTC	CASSLASGANVLTF
TRBV11-2	NA	NA	TRBJ1-6	TGTGCCAGCAGCTTAGTTCACAGGGAATCACCCCTCCACTTT	CASSLVHRESPLHF
TRBV7-9	NA	NA	TRBJ2-7	TGTGCCAGCAGCCCCAACGCGGGGCCCGAGCAGTACTTC	CASSPNAGPEQYF
TRBV28	NA	NA	TRBJ2-1	TGTGCCAGCAGTTTATCCCCCGGGTACAATGAGCAGTTCTTC	CASSLSPGYNEQFF
TRBV5-1	TRBD1	NA	TRBJ1-2	TGCGCCAGCAGCTTCCCGACAGGGGCGGATGGCTACACCTTC	CASSFPTGADGYTF
TRBV18	TRBD2	NA	TRBJ2-3	TGTGCCAGCTCACTTCAACTTAGCGGGGGGCCGAGCACAGATACGCAGTATTTT	CASSLQLSGGPSTDTQYF
TRBV10-2	TRBD1	NA	TRBJ2-7	TGCGCCAGCAGGGGGACAGGGGGCGATTACGAGCAGTACTTC	CASRGTGGDYEQYF
TRBV5-1	NA	NA	TRBJ2-7	TGCGCCAGCAGCTTGGGGTGGCAGGCCGCGGGAGAGCAGTACTTC	CASSLGWQAAGEQYF
TRBV5-1	NA	NA	TRBJ2-5	TGCGCCAGCAGCTTGTTGGCTAGCTCGGAGACCCAGTACTTC	CASSLLASSETQYF
TRBV6-6	TRBD1	NA	TRBJ1-2	TGTGCCAGCAGTTACTCAGGACAGGGGGGTAATGGCTACACCTTC	CASSYSGQGGNGYTF
TRBV6-1	TRBD2	NA	TRBJ2-7	TGTGCCAGCAGTGGCGGGACTAGCGGTCTGCGGTCTTCCGAGCAGTACTTC	CASSGGTSGLRSSEQYF
TRBV9	NA	NA	TRBJ2-1	TGTGCCAGCAGCGGCAACTTAGGGGCAGTCTCCTACAATGAGCAGTTCTTC	CASSGNLGAVSYNEQFF
TRBV19	TRBD1	NA	TRBJ2-1	TGTGCCAGTAGCGTGGACAGGAGCTCCTACAATGAGCAGTTCTTC	CASSVDRSSYNEQFF
TRBV28	NA	NA	TRBJ2-1	TGTGCCAGCCTGGAGGATGAGCAGTTCTTC	CASLEDEQFF
TRBV14	TRBD2	NA	TRBJ2-5	TGTGCCAGCAGCTACGGAGGACTAGCGGGAGGGTCGTACCAAGAGACCCAGTACTTC	CASSYGGLAGGSYQETQYF
TRBV27	TRBD2	NA	TRBJ2-7	TGTGCCAGCAGTGACTCGGGGGGGATCTCCTACGAGCAGTACTTC	CASSDSGGISYEQYF
TRBV21-1	NA	once	TRBJ2-7	TGTGCCAGCAGCCTTCGGGACAGTAAGGACGAGCAGTACTTC	CASSLRDSKDEQYF
TRBV11-2	TRBD2	NA	TRBJ2-5	TGTGCCAGCAGCCCTAGTTGGCTAGCGGAATACCAAGAGACCCAGTACTTC	CASSPSWLAEYQETQYF
TRBV7-9	NA	NA	TRBJ2-3	TGTGCCAGCAACCAACCGGGTCCCGGTCCAGATACGCAGTATTTT	CASNQPGPGPDTQYF
TRBV7-2	TRBD2	NA	TRBJ2-5	TGTGCCAGCAGCTTTAGGGGACTACTTCGGGAGACCCAGTACTTC	CASSFRGLLRETQYF
TRBV19	NA	few	TRBJ1-1	TGTGCCAGTATACCATCCCCTGAGACTGAAGCTTTCTTT	CASIPSPETEAFF
TRBV28	TRBD2	NA	TRBJ2-5	TGTGCCATCCGGACTAGCGGGATCGGAGAGACCCAGTACTTC	CAIRTSGIGETQYF
TRBV7-9	TRBD2	NA	TRBJ2-1	TGTGCCAGCAGCTTAGTACGGCTAGCGGGCAATGAGCAGTTCTTC	CASSLVRLAGNEQFF
TRBV7-2	NA	NA	TRBJ2-3	TGTGCCAGCAGCTTATTTGGAGGGGGGGCTCCAGATACGCAGTATTTT	CASSLFGGGAPDTQYF
TRBV5-4	NA	NA	TRBJ1-2	TGTGCCAGCAGCTTCTCCGCGTTGGGCGGCTACACCTTC	CASSFSALGGYTF
TRBV27	NA	NA	TRBJ1-2	TGTGCCAGCAGACCTCATGGGCAGGCGGGAGGCTACACCTTC	CASRPHGQAGGYTF
TRBV27	NA	once	TRBJ2-7	TGTGCCAGCAGTCGGTGGGGGGGCCTAAACACCTACGAGCAGTACTTC	CASSRWGGLNTYEQYF
TRBV11-2	NA	NA	TRBJ2-1	TGTGCCAGCAGCTTAGATAGCTTGAAGGGGTACAATGAGCAGTTCTTC	CASSLDSLKGYNEQFF
TRBV5-1	TRBD2	once	TRBJ2-7	TGCGCCAGCAGCCAAACCGAACAGGGACTAGCGGATTACGAGCAGTACTTC	CASSQTEQGLADYEQYF
TRBV28	TRBD1	many	TRBJ1-2	TGTGCCAGCAGTCTATCGACAGGGGACTATGGCTACACCTTC	CASSLSTGDYGYTF
TRBV6-1	NA	NA	TRBJ2-7	TGTGCCAGCAGACTAGACTACGAGCAGTACTTC	CASRLDYEQYF
TRBV4-2	TRBD2	NA	TRBJ2-3	TGTGCCAGCAGCCAGCAACTAGCGGGGGTCACAGATACGCAGTATTTT	CASSQQLAGVTDTQYF
TRBV18	TRBD2	NA	TRBJ2-1	TGTGCCAGCTCTTCGACTAGCGGGCCTGTTGGTGAGCAGTTCTTC	CASSSTSGPVGEQFF
TRBV18	NA	NA	TRBJ1-1	TGTGCCAGCTCACAAACGACAGACTTTGACACTGAAGCTTTCTTT	CASSQTTDFDTEAFF
TRBV5-1	TRBD1	NA	TRBJ1-4	TGCGCCAGCAGCTTGAACGGACAGGGAAATGAAAAACTGTTTTTT	CASSLNGQGNEKLFF
TRBV4-1	NA	NA	TRBJ2-1	TGCGCCAGCAGCCAAGTTGTGATAGCGGCCCACAATGAGCAGTTCTTC	CASSQVVIAAHNEQFF
TRBV18	TRBD2	NA	TRBJ2-7	TGTGCCAGCTCGCCCGGGAGGGCAGTCCTTTACGAGCAGTACTTC	CASSPGRAVLYEQYF